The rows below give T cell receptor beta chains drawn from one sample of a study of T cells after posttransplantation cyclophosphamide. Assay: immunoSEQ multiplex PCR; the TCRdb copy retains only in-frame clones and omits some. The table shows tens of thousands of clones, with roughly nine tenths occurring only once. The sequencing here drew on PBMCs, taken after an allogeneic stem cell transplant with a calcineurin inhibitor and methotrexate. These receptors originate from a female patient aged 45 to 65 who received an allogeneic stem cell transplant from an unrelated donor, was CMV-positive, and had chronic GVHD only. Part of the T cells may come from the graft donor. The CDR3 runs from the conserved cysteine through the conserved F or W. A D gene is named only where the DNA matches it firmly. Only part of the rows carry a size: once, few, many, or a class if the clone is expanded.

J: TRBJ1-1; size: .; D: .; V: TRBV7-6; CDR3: CASSLARRGLNTEAFF; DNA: TGTGCCAGCAGCTTAGCGCGCCGGGGATTGAACACTGAAGCTTTCTTT
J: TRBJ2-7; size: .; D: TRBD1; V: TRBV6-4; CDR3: CASRRTGGSYEQYF; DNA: TGTGCCAGCAGGAGGACAGGGGGATCCTACGAGCAGTACTTC
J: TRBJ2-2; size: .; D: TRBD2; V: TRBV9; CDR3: CASSVGRLAANTGELFF; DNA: TGTGCCAGCAGCGTAGGTCGTCTAGCGGCGAACACCGGGGAGCTGTTTTTT
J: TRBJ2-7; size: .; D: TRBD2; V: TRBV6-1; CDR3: CASKRTSGSYEQYF; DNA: TGTGCCAGCAAAAGGACTAGCGGCTCCTACGAGCAGTACTTC
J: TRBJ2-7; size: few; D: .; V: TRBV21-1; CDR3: CASSKPRDEQYF; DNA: TGTGCCAGCAGCAAACCCCGCGACGAGCAGTACTTC
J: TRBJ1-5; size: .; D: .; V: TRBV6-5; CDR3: CASSTRAPGQPQHF; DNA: TGTGCCAGCAGTACGCGTGCTCCCGGTCAGCCCCAGCATTTT
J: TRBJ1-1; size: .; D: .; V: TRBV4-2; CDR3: CASSPKSQGLTEAFF; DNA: TGTGCCAGCAGCCCCAAGAGCCAGGGGCTTACTGAAGCTTTCTTT
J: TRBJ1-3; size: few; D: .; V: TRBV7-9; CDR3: CASTERSSSGVAGNTIYF; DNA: TGTGCCAGCACCGAAAGGTCTTCGTCCGGGGTGGCGGGAAACACCATATATTTT
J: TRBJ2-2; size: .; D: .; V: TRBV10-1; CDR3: CASSGGAANTGELFF; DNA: TGCGCCAGCAGTGGCGGAGCGGCGAACACCGGGGAGCTGTTTTTT
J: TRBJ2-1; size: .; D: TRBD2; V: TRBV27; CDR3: CASSLRVVGTSGGVYNEQFF; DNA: TGTGCCAGCAGTTTACGGGTAGTGGGGACTAGCGGAGGAGTATACAATGAGCAGTTCTTC
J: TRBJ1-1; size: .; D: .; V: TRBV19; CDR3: CGAGAKDTEAFF; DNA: TGTGGGGCAGGGGCGAAAGACACTGAAGCTTTCTTT
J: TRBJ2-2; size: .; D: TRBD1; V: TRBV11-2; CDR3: CASSIQGAKTGELFF; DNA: TGTGCCAGCAGCATACAGGGGGCGAAGACCGGGGAGCTGTTTTTT
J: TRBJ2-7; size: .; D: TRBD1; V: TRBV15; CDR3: CATSRDRGPHEQYF; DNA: TGTGCCACCAGCAGGGACAGGGGTCCCCACGAGCAGTACTTC
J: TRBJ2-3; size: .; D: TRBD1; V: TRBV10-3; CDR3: CAISESSGTGGSTDTQYF; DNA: TGTGCCATCAGTGAGTCCTCCGGGACAGGGGGTAGCACAGATACGCAGTATTTT
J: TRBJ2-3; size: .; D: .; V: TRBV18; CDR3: CASSPAEDTQYF; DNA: TGTGCCAGCTCACCGGCCGAAGATACGCAGTATTTT
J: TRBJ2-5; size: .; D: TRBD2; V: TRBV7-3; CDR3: CASSSGTSGETQYF; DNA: TGTGCCAGCAGCTCCGGGACTAGCGGTGAGACCCAGTACTTC
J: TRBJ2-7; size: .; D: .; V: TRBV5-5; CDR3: CASSNLGPYEQYF; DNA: TGTGCCAGCAGCAACTTGGGGCCCTACGAGCAGTACTTC
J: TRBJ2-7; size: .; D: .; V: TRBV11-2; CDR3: CASSPSREQYF; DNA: TGTGCCAGCAGCCCAAGCAGGGAGCAGTACTTC
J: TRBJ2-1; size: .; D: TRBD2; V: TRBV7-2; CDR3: CASSPVSGRASNEQFF; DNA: TGTGCCAGCAGCCCGGTGAGCGGGAGGGCCTCGAATGAGCAGTTCTTC
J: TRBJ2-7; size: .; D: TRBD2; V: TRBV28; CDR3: CASSALWGAYSGRASYEQYF; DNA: TGTGCCAGCAGTGCTCTTTGGGGGGCTTATAGCGGGAGAGCGAGCTACGAGCAGTACTTC
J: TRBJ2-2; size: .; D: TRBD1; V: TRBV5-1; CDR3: CASSFRQGAFGELFF; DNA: TGCGCCAGCAGCTTTCGTCAGGGGGCATTCGGGGAGCTGTTTTTT
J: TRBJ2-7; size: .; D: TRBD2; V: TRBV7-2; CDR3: CASRLAGGPIEQYF; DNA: TGTGCCAGCAGATTAGCGGGAGGGCCCATCGAGCAGTACTTC
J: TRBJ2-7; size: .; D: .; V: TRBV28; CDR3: CASSSAPADEQYF; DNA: TGTGCCAGCAGTTCCGCACCTGCGGACGAGCAGTACTTC
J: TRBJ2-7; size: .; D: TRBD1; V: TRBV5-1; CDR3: CASSLEQGFYEQYF; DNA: TGCGCCAGCAGCTTGGAACAGGGGTTCTACGAGCAGTACTTC
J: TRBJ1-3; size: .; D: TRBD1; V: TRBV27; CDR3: CASRGQGFGSGNTIYF; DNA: TGTGCCAGCAGGGGACAGGGTTTTGGGTCTGGAAACACCATATATTTT
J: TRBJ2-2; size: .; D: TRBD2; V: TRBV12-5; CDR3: CASGLDLTSGRAGELFF; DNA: TGTGCTAGTGGTTTGGATCTGACTAGCGGGAGGGCCGGGGAGCTGTTTTTT